One and the same sample provided the 21 T cell receptor beta chains below, sequenced in a study of early T cells in non-severe SARS-CoV-2 infection. TCRdb independently ran MiXCR on the 5' RACE reads; one entry per CDR3 protein. The data show roughly 17,000 distinct CDR3 sequences, more than 5.5% seen once. The input for sequencing was whole blood, taken at baseline. The receptors originated from an adult who was a healthcare worker with PCR-confirmed SARS-CoV-2 infection or an uninfected control (not recorded which).

By sample fraction, this clonotype is medium-sized. The rearrangement uses TRBV12-3 or TRBV12-4 and TRBJ1-5, with 7 positions matching TRBD1. CDR3 size: 12 residues. V dropped 8 bases and J dropped 4; count of bases not matched to a gene: 2. CDR3 amino acids: CASRQGNQPQHF. In nucleotides, the CDR3 is TGTGCCAGCCGACAGGGTAATCAGCCCCAGCATTTT.

This clonotype was recorded at least ten times. This chain links TRBV6-2 or TRBV6-3 with TRBJ2-3; TRBD2 might be the D (6 bases). The CDR3 runs to 14 residues. Germline V gives CDR1 MNHEY, CDR2 SVGEGT. Trimming took 6 bases from V and 4 from J, leaving 14 bases between them. For the CDR3, the DNA is TGTGCCAGCAGACTCCCCGGGGGTGCAGATACGCAGTATTTT. Amino acid sequence: CASRLPGGADTQYF.

This clonotype appeared a few times. CDR3 DNA: TGTGCCAGCACCATGGGGGGAGAGCTCTGGGGGCCCCAGCATTTT. Translated, it gives CASTMGGELWGPQHF. The chain is built from TRBV28 and TRBJ1-5, with D possibly matching TRBD1 (5 bases). Per the germline V gene, CDR1 is MDHEN and CDR2 is SYDVKM. The germline V and J ends were trimmed by 7 bases and 9 bases, with 22 bases remaining between them. The CDR3 totals 15 residues.

This clonotype was recorded many times. This rearrangement joins TRBV2 to TRBJ2-7; TRBD1 aligns across 8 bases. Germline V CDR1 and CDR2: SNHLY, FYNNEI. This CDR3 region has 15 residues. The trim removed 6 bases at V and 2 bases at J, leaving 9 bases unmatched. CDR3: CASSAYDRGPYEQYF. Written as DNA, the CDR3 is TGTGCCAGCAGCGCCTACGACAGGGGCCCCTACGAGCAGTACTTC.

This clonotype has more than one count but fewer than ten. The rearrangement uses TRBV6-4 and TRBJ2-1, with TRBD2 identical over 10 bases. V lost 2 bases to trimming and J lost 4 bases; unmatched junction nucleotides: 2. Germline lookup yields CDR1 MRHNA and CDR2 SNTAGT. The CDR3 is 15 residues long. CDR3 in amino acids: CASSDHSGGYNEQFF. CDR3 DNA sequence: TGTGCCAGCAGTGACCATAGCGGGGGGTACAATGAGCAGTTCTTC.

This clonotype was recorded at least ten times. This chain uses TRBV5-4 with TRBJ2-2; 7 nucleotides align to TRBD2. The CDR3 extends over 13 amino acids. The ends lost 3 bases at V and 6 bases at J; junction bases unmatched: 2. The germline CDR1 and CDR2 sequences are SGHNT and YYREEE (reference sequence). In DNA, the CDR3 is TGTGCCAGCAGCTGGGAGGGTCCCGGGGAGCTGTTTTTT. Protein sequence: CASSWEGPGELFF.

This clonotype has only a few counts. The chain combines TRBV12-3 or TRBV12-4 with TRBJ2-5; D gene uncertain. CDR3 length: 11 amino acids. Trimming cost V 5 bases and J 4 bases, with 5 bases left between them. In DNA form, the CDR3 reads TGTGCCAGCAGTCTTCGAGAGACCCAGTACTTC. It translates to CASSLRETQYF.

At least ten counts were recorded for this clonotype. This rearrangement joins TRBV19 to TRBJ1-1; possible D gene TRBD1, 5 bases. V lost 3 bases and J 6 bases, leaving 14 bases between the germline ends. Looked up from germline, CDR1 is LNHDA and CDR2 is SQIVND (reference sequence). CDR3 length: 14 residues. CDR3 loop: CASSITGLGAEAFF. The DNA for the CDR3 is TGTGCCAGTAGTATCACGGGGCTTGGGGCTGAAGCTTTCTTT.

This clonotype was counted at least ten times. This sequence joins TRBV2 and TRBJ2-5; 9 bases are shared with TRBD1. The CDR3 has 14 residues. The germline gives CDR1 SNHLY, CDR2 FYNNEI. J was trimmed by 4 bases and V by 8 bases; bases with no gene match: 8. CDR3 protein: CASGRDREGETQYF. The CDR3 nucleotides are TGTGCCAGCGGCCGGGACAGGGAGGGAGAGACCCAGTACTTC.

This clonotype has ten or more counts. The chain couples TRBV20-1 to TRBJ2-2; 7 bases agree with TRBD2. The CDR3 covers 15 residues. Germline assignment: CDR1 DFQATT and CDR2 SNEGSKA (reference sequence). V shed 1 base and J 2 bases; nucleotides not matched to a gene: 4. CDR3 in amino acids: CSARGAGLNTGELFF. Here the CDR3 DNA reads TGCAGTGCTAGAGGAGCGGGGCTAAACACCGGGGAGCTGTTTTTT.

This clonotype is medium-sized within its sample. This chain joins TRBV29-1 and TRBJ2-7; D unclear. Trimming removed 4 bases from V and 2 bases from J, with 9 bases in between. The CDR3 has 12 residues. From germline, CDR1 is SQVTM and CDR2 ANQGSEA. The CDR3 loop reads CSVVDGTYEQYF. CDR3 nucleotide sequence: TGCAGCGTTGTGGACGGTACCTACGAGCAGTACTTC.

This clonotype occurred many times. The chain links TRBV19 to TRBJ1-6, with D hard to call. The CDR3 covers 14 residues. The V gene lost 5 bases and the J gene lost 9 bases, with 14 bases spanning the gap. Germline values: CDR1 LNHDA, CDR2 SQIVND (reference sequence). The CDR3 protein is CASSQTGIGSPLHF. CDR3 bases: TGTGCCAGTAGTCAGACCGGGATCGGTTCACCCCTCCACTTT.

This clonotype qualifies as medium-sized (0.01 to 0.1%). This chain joins TRBV7-2 and TRBJ2-6; the D is unclear. The CDR3 length is 15 residues. Germline values: CDR1 SGHTA, CDR2 FQGNSA. V was pared by 2 bases and J by 0 bases, with 5 bases between. The CDR3 loop is CASSLPSSGANVLTF. The CDR3 DNA sequence: TGTGCCAGCAGCTTACCGAGCTCTGGGGCCAACGTCCTGACTTTC.

The table lists this clonotype with many counts. This chain links TRBV12-3 or TRBV12-4 with TRBJ2-3; D perhaps matches TRBD2 (5 bases). Trimming pared 3 bases from V and 4 bases from J, leaving 8 bases between. CDR3 length: 13 residues. DNA for the CDR3: TGTGCCAGCAGTTTTATGCGGGCAGATACGCAGTATTTT. It specifies CASSFMRADTQYF.

This clonotype rates as medium-sized. The gene calls are TRBV11-3 and TRBJ2-3; D gene unclear. The CDR3 spans 12 residues. Trimming left V 5 bases short and J 3 bases short, with 6 bases between. The germline gives CDR1 SGHNT, CDR2 YENEEA. CDR3 region: CASSTGTDTQYF. The CDR3 nucleotides are TGTGCCAGCAGCACCGGTACAGATACGCAGTATTTT.

In its sample, this clonotype was seen many times. This rearrangement joins TRBV30 to TRBJ2-3, with 8 nucleotides matching TRBD1. Trimming cost V 4 bases and J 2 bases; bases outside gene matches: 8. Germline V gene lookup returns CDR1 GTSNPN and CDR2 SVGIG (reference sequence). The CDR3 extends over 15 amino acids. The CDR3 spells CAWKDRDRFTDTQYF. CDR3 DNA: TGTGCCTGGAAGGACCGGGACAGGTTCACAGATACGCAGTATTTT.

By its share, this clonotype is medium-sized. V and J are TRBV4-1 and TRBJ1-1, with no clear D. V dropped 0 bases and J dropped 2 bases, with 10 bases sitting between them. Germline-derived CDR1 and CDR2 are MGHRA and YSYEKL. The CDR3 sequence is 15 residues long. CDR3 protein: CASSQDEAFNTEAFF. The CDR3 DNA is TGCGCCAGCAGCCAAGATGAGGCCTTCAACACTGAAGCTTTCTTT.

This clonotype was seen ten or more times. This chain links TRBV5-1 with TRBJ2-5, with 7 bases identical to TRBD1. Trimming removed 3 bases from V and 5 bases from J; junction bases left unmatched: 10. The CDR3 sequence is 15 residues long. Germline CDR1 is SGHRS and CDR2 is YFSETQ. The CDR3: CASSSKTDRVETQYF. The CDR3 DNA is TGCGCCAGCAGCTCAAAAACCGACAGGGTTGAGACCCAGTACTTC.

There are many counts of this clonotype. The J gene is TRBJ1-1, the V gene TRBV4-2; D not certain. Per the germline V gene, CDR1 is LGHNA and CDR2 is YNFKEQ. Deletions cut 0 bases from V and 4 bases from J, with 9 bases between. The CDR3 spans 14 residues. This chain's CDR3 is CASSQEFSVTEAFF. The CDR3 region has the DNA TGTGCCAGCAGCCAAGAATTTTCCGTCACTGAAGCTTTCTTT.

This clonotype ranks as medium-sized (0.01 to 0.1%). The J gene is TRBJ2-7, the V gene TRBV7-6; D perhaps matches TRBD1 (5 bases). CDR1 and CDR2 (germline): SGHVS, FNYEAQ. This CDR3 comprises 14 residues. The ends were cut back, 2 bases at V and 3 bases at J, with 11 bases in the middle. The DNA of the CDR3 is TGTGCCAGCAGCTTAACTGACAGAAACTACGAGCAGTACTTC. It is translated as CASSLTDRNYEQYF.

Of note for this clonotype: A much larger clone differs from this one at a single base, so this may be a read error. This chain connects TRBV4-2 to TRBJ1-6; a possible D gene is TRBD1 (5 bases). The CDR3 runs to 15 residues. The germline V gene has CDR1 LGHNA and CDR2 YNFKEQ. CDR3 in DNA: TGTACCAGCAGCCAAGGGGCGGGGTCTTCCCCACCCCTCCACTTT. This codes for CTSSQGAGSSPPLHF.